The clone carrying this T cell receptor (beta chain) showed up many times. No antigen is known for it. This entry is derived from a study of Graves' ophthalmopathy and Graves' hyperthyroidism. Study-level points and caveats: Separation of ophthalmopathy from stable hyperthyroidism was achieved by a 13-signature model, at around 89% sensitivity and roughly 81% specificity. Blood shared most expanded thyroid clonotypes above 0.001 frequency.

Germline loops: CDR1 SQVTM, CDR2 ANQGSEA. Trimming took 3 bases from V and 1 from J, leaving 6 bases between them. CDR3 length: 12 residues. Amplification of TCR beta CDR3 regions used RNA transcripts. First-round RT-PCR relied on HTBI primers, and a second-round multiplex PCR came next. MiXCR, applied by TCRdb to the multiplex PCR reads, yields one record per CDR3 protein. The table includes around 1.1 million distinct CDR3 sequences, about two fifths detected once. Material: peripheral blood or thyroid tissue (not recorded which). The TCR comes from an adult man with Graves' hyperthyroidism. The chain joins TRBV29-1 to TRBJ1-1; D ambiguous. CDR3 DNA sequence: TGCAGCGTTGATGGGCCGAACACTGAAGCTTTCTTT. It specifies CSVDGPNTEAFF.